This TCR beta chain was sequenced for a study of blood T cell repertoires in COVID-19. In the study overall: Samples came from the United States, Italy and Spain, spanning acute and convalescent COVID-19. In each case, the material was cDNA or gDNA derived from T cells, B-cell-depleted T cells, or PBMCs.

CDR3 size: 15 residues. Losses at the gene ends were 1 base for V and 8 bases for J; bases not matched to a gene: 9. Germline CDR1 reads SNHLY; CDR2 reads FYNNEI. Per the original data handling: Estimated nucleated cell counts came from reference gene primer amplification. Assay used: immunoSEQ multiplex PCR; TCRdb lists only in-frame clones, some missing. V and J calls and clone size are those listed in that table; D and trimming were worked out from the DNA. This sample has about 200,000 clones, with around 90% found just once. The V call is TRBV2, the J call TRBJ1-1, with 8 bases matching TRBD1. The specimen was PBMCs or T cells enriched from blood (not recorded which). This sequence originates from a woman between 18 and 29 years old who had recovered from COVID-19. CDR3 loop: CASSEVGTGGDEAFF. The CDR3 coding sequence is TGTGCCAGCAGTGAAGTTGGGACAGGAGGGGACGAAGCTTTCTTT. Drawing the rest from reference TRBV2 and TRBJ1-1, the complete variable domain is EPEVTQTPSHQVTQMGQEVILRCVPISNHLYFYWYRQILGQKVEFLVSFYNNEISEKSEIFDDQFSVERPDGSNFTLKIRSTKLEDSAMYFCASSEVGTGGDEAFFGQGTRLTVV.